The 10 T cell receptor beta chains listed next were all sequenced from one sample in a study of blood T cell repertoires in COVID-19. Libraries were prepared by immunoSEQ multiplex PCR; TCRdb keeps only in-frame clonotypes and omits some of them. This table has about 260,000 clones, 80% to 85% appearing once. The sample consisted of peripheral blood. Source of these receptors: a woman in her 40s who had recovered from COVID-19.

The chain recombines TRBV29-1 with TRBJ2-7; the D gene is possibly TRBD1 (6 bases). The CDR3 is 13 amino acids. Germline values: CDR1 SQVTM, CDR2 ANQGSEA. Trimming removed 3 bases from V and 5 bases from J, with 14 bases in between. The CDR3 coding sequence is TGCAGCGTTGAGAGGCAGGGGATCAACGAGCAGTACTTC. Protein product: CSVERQGINEQYF.

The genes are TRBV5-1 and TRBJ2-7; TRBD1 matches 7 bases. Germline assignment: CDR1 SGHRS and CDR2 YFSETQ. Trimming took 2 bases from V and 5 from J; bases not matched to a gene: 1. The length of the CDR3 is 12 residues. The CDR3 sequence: CASSFQGDEQYF. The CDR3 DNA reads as TGCGCCAGCAGCTTCCAGGGGGACGAGCAGTACTTC.

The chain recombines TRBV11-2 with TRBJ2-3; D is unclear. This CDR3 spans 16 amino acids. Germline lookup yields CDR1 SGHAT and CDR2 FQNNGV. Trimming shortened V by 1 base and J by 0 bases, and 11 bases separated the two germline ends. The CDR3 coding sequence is TGTGCCAGCAGCTTAGGGTACGGTACTAGCACAGATACGCAGTATTTT. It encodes CASSLGYGTSTDTQYF.

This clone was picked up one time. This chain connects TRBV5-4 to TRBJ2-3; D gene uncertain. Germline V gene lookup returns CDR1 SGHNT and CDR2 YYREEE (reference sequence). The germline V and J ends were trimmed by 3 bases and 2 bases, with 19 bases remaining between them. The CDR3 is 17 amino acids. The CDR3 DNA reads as TGTGCCAGCAGCTCTAAACTATTGACGGCCCACACAGATACGCAGTATTTT. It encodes CASSSKLLTAHTDTQYF.

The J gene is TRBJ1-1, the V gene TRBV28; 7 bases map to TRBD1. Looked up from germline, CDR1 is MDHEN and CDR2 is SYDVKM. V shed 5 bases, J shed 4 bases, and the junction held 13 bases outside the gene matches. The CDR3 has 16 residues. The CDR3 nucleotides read TGTGCCAGCAGTCCCGTGACAGGGAGGTGGTTCACTGAAGCTTTCTTT. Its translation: CASSPVTGRWFTEAFF.

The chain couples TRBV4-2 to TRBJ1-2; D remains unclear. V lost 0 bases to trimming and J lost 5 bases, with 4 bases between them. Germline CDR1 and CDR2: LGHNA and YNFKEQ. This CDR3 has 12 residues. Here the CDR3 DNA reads TGTGCCAGCAGCCAAGAGGAGTATGGCTACACCTTC. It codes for CASSQEEYGYTF.

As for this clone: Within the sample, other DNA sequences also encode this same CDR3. This CDR3 reads CASSPGQDPYEQYF. As DNA, the CDR3 is TGTGCCAGCAGTCCTGGACAGGACCCTTACGAGCAGTACTTC. J is TRBJ2-7 and V is TRBV6-5; TRBD1 matches at 7 bases. J was trimmed by 4 bases and V by 5 bases; bases with no gene match: 8. From germline, CDR1 is MNHEY and CDR2 SVGAGI. This CDR3 is built from 14 residues.

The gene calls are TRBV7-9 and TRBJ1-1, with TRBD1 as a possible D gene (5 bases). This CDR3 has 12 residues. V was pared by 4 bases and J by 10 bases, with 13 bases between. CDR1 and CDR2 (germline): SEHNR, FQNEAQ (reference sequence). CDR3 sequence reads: CASSSATGGAFF. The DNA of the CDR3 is TGTGCCAGCAGCTCCGCCACCGGGGGAGCTTTCTTT.

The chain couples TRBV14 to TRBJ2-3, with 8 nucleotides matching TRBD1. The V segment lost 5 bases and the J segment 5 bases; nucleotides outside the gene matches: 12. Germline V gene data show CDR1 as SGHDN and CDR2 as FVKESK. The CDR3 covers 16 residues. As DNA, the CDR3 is TGTGCCAGCAGCTACCTGACAGGGGCGCAGGGAGATACGCAGTATTTT. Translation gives CASSYLTGAQGDTQYF.

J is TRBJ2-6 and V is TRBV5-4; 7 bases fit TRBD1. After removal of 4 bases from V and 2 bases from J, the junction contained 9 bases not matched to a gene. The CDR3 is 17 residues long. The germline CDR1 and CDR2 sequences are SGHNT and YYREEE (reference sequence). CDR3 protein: CASSGKTGMAGANVLTF. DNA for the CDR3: TGTGCCAGCAGCGGAAAGACAGGGATGGCTGGGGCCAACGTCCTGACTTTC.